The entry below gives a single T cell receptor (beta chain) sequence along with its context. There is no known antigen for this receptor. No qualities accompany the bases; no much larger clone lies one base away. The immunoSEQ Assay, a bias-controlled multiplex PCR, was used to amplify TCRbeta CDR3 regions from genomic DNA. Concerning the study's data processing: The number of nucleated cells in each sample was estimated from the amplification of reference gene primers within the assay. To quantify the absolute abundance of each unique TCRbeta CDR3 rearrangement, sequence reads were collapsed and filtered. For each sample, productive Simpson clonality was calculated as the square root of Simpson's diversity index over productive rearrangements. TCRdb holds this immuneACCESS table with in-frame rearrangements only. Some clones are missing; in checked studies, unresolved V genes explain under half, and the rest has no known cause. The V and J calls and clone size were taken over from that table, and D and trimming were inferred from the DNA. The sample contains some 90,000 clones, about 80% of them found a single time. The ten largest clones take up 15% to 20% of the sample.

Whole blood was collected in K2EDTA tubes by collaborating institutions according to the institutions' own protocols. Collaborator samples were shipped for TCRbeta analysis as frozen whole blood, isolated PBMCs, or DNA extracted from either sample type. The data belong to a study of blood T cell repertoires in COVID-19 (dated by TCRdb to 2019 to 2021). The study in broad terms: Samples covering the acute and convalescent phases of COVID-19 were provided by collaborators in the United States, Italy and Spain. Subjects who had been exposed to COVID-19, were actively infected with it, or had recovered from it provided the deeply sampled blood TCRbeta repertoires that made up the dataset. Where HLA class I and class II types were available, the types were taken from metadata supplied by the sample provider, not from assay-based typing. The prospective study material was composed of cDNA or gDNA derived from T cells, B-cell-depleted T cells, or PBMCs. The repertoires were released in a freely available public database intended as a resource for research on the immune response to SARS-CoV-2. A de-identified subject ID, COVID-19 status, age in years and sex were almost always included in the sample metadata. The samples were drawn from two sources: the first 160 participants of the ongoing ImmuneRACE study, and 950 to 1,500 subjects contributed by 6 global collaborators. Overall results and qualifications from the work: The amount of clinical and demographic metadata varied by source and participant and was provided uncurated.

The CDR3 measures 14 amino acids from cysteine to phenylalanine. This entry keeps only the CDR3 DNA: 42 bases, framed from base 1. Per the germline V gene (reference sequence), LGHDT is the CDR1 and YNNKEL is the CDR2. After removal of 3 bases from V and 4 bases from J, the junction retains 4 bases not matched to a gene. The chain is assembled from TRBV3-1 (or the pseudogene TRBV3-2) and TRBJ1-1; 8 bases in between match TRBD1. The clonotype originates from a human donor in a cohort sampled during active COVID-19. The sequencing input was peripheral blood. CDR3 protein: CASSHSGTGTEAFF. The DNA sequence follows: TGTGCCAGCAGCCACTCAGGGACAGGCACTGAAGCTTTCTTT.